This paragraph covers one T cell receptor (beta chain) sequence. Its antigen is as yet unknown. In the PCR, 60 Vbeta and 13 Jbeta primers were used. Assay used: immunoSEQ multiplex PCR; TCRdb lists only in-frame clones, some missing. The sample carries about 260,000 clones, approximately 70% recorded once. This sample was included in a study of cytomegalovirus exposure and HLA in healthy donors. This CDR3 is built from 13 residues. V was clipped by 5 bases and J by 5 bases; unmatched bases: 4. CDR1 and CDR2 (germline): MNHEY, SMNVEV (reference sequence). Findings and limits, study-wide: A later analysis by the authors found several of the most significant clusters apparently linked to common viral pathogens. Later analysis associated a missense DCLRE1C variant with TCR beta V- and J-gene trimming. A previous analysis found most TCR beta V segments productive roughly 87% or roughly 30% of the time.

Sequenced: PBMCs. The V gene is TRBV27, the J gene TRBJ1-1; 8 bases are a match to TRBD1. This clonotype was obtained from a female donor in good health and CMV-seronegative. CDR3 sequence (DNA): TGTGCCAGCAGTCTTCAGGGGGCTACTGAAGCTTTCTTT. Protein sequence: CASSLQGATEAFF.